Sequencing of this TCR beta chain was carried out in a study of T cells in Graves' hyperthyroidism and ophthalmopathy. Amplified regions were TCR beta CDR3 sequences from RNA transcripts. TCR CDR3 regions were first amplified by RT-PCR with HTBI primers. From the multiplex PCR reads, TCRdb called clonotypes with MiXCR, one entry per CDR3 protein. This sample carries over 400,000 distinct CDR3 sequences, roughly 23% of them seen once, and the ten largest clones take around 47%. In this sample, this clonotype turned up a few times. The length of the CDR3 is 16 residues. The germline gives CDR1 SGHRS, CDR2 YFSETQ. V gave up 2 bases and J gave up 0 bases, with 13 bases separating them.

Sequencing was carried out using blood. The TCR sequence derives from a woman in her seventies with Graves' ophthalmopathy. V usage is TRBV5-1 and J usage is TRBJ2-3; D gene ambiguous. CDR3 bases: TGCGCCAGCAGCTTTCGAGGTGAGACTAGCACAGATACGCAGTATTTT. Translating it yields CASSFRGETSTDTQYF.